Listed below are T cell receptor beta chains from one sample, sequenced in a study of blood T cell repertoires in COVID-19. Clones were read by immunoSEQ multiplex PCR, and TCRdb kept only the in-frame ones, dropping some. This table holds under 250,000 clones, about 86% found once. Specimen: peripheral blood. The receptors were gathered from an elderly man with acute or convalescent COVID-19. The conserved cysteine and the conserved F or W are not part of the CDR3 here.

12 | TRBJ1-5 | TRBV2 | ASSRQGGNQPQH
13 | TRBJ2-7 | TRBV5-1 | ASSFDGTSDYEQY
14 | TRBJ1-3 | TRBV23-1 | ASSQSTGRSGNTIY
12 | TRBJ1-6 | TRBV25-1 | ASSATVYNSPLH
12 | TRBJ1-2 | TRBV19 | ASSIIQGARGYT
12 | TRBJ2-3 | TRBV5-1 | ASSLALKTDTQY
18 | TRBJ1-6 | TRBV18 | ASSPLPRVRGTDHDSPLH
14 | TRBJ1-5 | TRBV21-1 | ASSKGEEYSNQPQH
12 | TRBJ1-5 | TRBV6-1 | ASSENSSNQPQH
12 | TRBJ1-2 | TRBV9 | ASSVTGVPYGYT
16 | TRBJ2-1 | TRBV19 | ASRGGTSGRFSYNEQF
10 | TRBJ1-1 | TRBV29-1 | SVLGANTEAF
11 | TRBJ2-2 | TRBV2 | ASSDGVVRELF
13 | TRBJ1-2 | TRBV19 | ASRPDRVEFSGYT
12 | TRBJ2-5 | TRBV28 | GSLPRGGAETQY
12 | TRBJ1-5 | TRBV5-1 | ASSQGQGVGPQH
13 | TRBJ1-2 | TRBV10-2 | ASSEGLGGNYGYT
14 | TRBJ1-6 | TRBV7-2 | ASSYAGHVLGTPLH
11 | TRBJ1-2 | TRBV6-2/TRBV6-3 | ASSRRGGHGYT
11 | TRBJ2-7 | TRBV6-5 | ASQDRRGYEQY
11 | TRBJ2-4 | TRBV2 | ASSYDRGNIQY
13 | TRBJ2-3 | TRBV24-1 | ATSDSGQVTDTQY
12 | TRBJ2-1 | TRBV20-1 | SASLAGGPYEQF
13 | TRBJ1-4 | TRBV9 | ASSVAPGPNEKLF
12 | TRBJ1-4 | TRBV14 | ASSPRETNEKLF
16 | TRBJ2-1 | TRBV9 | ASSVSSSGYSSYNEQF
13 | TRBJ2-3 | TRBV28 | ASSLYSRNTDTQY
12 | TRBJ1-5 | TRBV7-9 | ASSLDSHNQPQH
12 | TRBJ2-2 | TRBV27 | ASSLTRLGGELF
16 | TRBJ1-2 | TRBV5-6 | ASSLFLHGGGALGGYT
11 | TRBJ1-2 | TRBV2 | ASSEVGAYGYT
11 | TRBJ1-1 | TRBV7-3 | ASSPQGNTEAF
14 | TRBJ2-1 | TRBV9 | ASSVAGGRTYNEQF
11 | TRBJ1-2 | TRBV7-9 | ASSLGQRYGYT
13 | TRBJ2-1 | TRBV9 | ASTRTSGDLSEQF
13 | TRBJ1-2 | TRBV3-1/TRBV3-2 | ASSPTGQTNYGYT
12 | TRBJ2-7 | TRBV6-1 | ASSEAGTWGEQY
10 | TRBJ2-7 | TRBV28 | ASSRLRYEQY
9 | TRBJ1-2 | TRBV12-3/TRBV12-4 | AIREFYGYT
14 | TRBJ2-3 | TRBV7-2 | ASSPSWAGGPDTQY
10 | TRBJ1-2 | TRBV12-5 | ASGSRVFGYT
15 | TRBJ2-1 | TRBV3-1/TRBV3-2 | ASSQDTWRLGGNEQF
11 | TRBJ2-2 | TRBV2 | ASSQGSTGELF
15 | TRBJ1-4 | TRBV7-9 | ASSRGQGRELNEKLF
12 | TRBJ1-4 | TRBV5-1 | ASSSAQGGEKLF
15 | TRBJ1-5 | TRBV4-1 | ASSQVQRTGGNQPQH
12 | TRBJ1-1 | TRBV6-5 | ASSLKRAGTEAF
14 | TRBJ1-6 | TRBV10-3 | AISDAGGLQNSPLH
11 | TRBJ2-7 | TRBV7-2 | ASSPTGNYEQY
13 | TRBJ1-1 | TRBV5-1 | ASSSGPGQGIWAF
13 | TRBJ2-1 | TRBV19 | ASGRTSPLDSEQF
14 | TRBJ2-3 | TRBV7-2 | ASRLTSGIGTDTQY
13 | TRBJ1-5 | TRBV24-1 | ATSAGKVGNQPQH